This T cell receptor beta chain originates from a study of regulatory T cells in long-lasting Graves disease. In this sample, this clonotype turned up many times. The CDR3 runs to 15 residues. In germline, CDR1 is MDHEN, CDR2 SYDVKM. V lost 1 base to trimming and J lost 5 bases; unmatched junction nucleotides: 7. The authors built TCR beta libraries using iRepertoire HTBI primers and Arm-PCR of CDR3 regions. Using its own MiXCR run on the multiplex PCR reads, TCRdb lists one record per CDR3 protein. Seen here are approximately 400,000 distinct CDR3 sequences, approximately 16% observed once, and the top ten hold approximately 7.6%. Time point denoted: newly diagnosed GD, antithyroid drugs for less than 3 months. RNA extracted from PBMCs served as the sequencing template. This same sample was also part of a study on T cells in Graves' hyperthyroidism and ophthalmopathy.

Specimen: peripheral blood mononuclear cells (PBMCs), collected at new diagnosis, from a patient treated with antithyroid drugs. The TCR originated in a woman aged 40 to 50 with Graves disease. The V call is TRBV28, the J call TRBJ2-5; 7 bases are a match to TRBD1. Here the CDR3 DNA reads TGTGCCAGCAGTTTATTCGGGACAGAGGGGGAGACCCAGTACTTC. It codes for CASSLFGTEGETQYF. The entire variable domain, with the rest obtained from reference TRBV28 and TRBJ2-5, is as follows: DVKVTQSSRYLVKRTGEKVFLECVQDMDHENMFWYRQDPGLGLRLIYFSYDVKMKEKGDIPEGYSVSREKKERFSLILESASTNQTSMYLCASSLFGTEGETQYFGPGTRLLVL.